The 29 T cell receptor beta chains listed next were all sequenced from one sample in a study of T cells in Graves' hyperthyroidism and ophthalmopathy (dated by TCRdb to between 2017 and 2020). The library was generated by multiplex PCR. The listed sequencing device is Illumina HiSeq 2000. The TCR beta CDR3 regions were amplified from RNA transcripts. For the first round of RT-PCR on the TCR CDR3, the HTBI primer set was used together with the Qiagen OneStep RT-PCR kit. TCRdb ran its own pipeline on the public reads, namely fastp trimming at Q25 and MiXCR clone calling, and kept in-frame beta chains. Entries that share a CDR3 protein sequence are merged under the most common genes and DNA. In this sample the table shows fewer than 700,000 distinct CDR3 sequences, about 16% of which occur a single time. The ten largest clones capture 3% to 4% of the sample. The sample comprised blood. The receptors derive from a woman aged 25 to 45 with Graves' hyperthyroidism.

The gene calls are TRBV6-1 and TRBJ2-3; maybe TRBD2 (6 bases). The CDR3 is 14 amino acids. Trimming cost V 2 bases and J 6 bases, with 12 bases left between them. Germline V gives CDR1 MNHNS, CDR2 SASEGT. The CDR3 DNA sequence: TGTGCCAGCAGTGAATGGGACTGGGTGGATACGCAGTATTTT. Its translation: CASSEWDWVDTQYF.

In its sample, this clonotype was seen many times. V is TRBV20-1 and J is TRBJ2-1, with 13 bases lining up with TRBD2. J was trimmed by 6 bases and V by 3 bases; bases with no gene match: 5. The CDR3 runs 15 residues. Germline V gives CDR1 DFQATT, CDR2 SNEGSKA (reference sequence). The CDR3 DNA reads TGCAGTGCTAGGATACTAGCGGGAGGGCCCAATGAGCAGTTCTTC. Encoded protein: CSARILAGGPNEQFF.

The CDR3 spells CASTPSGANYGYTF. For the CDR3, the DNA is TGTGCCAGCACACCGAGTGGGGCTAACTATGGCTACACCTTC. This chain connects TRBV7-9 to TRBJ1-2; the D is unclear. CDR3 size: 14 residues. Germline V gene data show CDR1 as SEHNR and CDR2 as FQNEAQ (reference sequence). V was shortened by 7 bases and J by 0 bases, with 12 bases between the two germline ends.

This clonotype has at least ten counts. The chain has TRBV20-1 and TRBJ2-5, with D uncertain. The germline V and J ends were trimmed by 0 bases and 5 bases, with 13 bases remaining between them. The CDR3 is 14 amino acids. Germline V gene data show CDR1 as DFQATT and CDR2 as SNEGSKA (reference sequence). CDR3 protein: CSARDLVLFETQYF. CDR3 bases: TGCAGTGCTAGAGATCTGGTCCTTTTCGAGACCCAGTACTTC.

This clonotype was recorded at least ten times. The chain uses TRBV20-1 and TRBJ1-5; D is unresolved. CDR1 is DFQATT, CDR2 SNEGSKA, per germline (reference sequence). Deletions cut 0 bases from V and 3 bases from J, with 15 bases between. The CDR3 has 16 residues. Written as DNA, the CDR3 is TGCAGTGCTAGAGAGGGTACTGCCGCACTCAATCAGCCCCAGCATTTT. Its translation is CSAREGTAALNQPQHF.

This clonotype has only a few counts. This chain links TRBV6-5 with TRBJ2-6; D is undetermined. V lost 4 bases to trimming and J lost 0 bases, with 10 bases between them. Germline CDR1 and CDR2: MNHEY and SVGAGI. The CDR3 extends over 16 amino acids. The CDR3: CASSSGRRSGANVLTF. Here the CDR3 DNA reads TGTGCCAGCAGTTCCGGACGCCGCTCTGGGGCCAACGTCCTGACTTTC.

The rearrangement joins TRBV6-6 to TRBJ1-2; 7 nucleotides line up with TRBD1. The CDR3 runs 12 residues. CDR1 is MNHNY, CDR2 SVGAGI, per germline (reference sequence). The ends lost 2 bases at V and 7 bases at J; junction bases unmatched: 1. For the CDR3, the DNA is TGTGCCAGCAGTTACAGGGGGCTTGGCTACACCTTC. Amino acid sequence: CASSYRGLGYTF.

The chain combines TRBV6-2 or TRBV6-3 with TRBJ2-7, with TRBD2 as a possible D gene (5 bases). Trimming removed 0 bases from V and 0 bases from J, with 15 bases in between. The germline V gene has CDR1 MNHEY and CDR2 SVGEGT. This CDR3 is 17 amino acids long. The CDR3 coding sequence is TGTGCCAGCAGTTACTCGCTTAGAACGGGGTTCTCCTACGAGCAGTACTTC. Translated: CASSYSLRTGFSYEQYF.

This clonotype was observed a handful of times. This chain uses TRBV24-1 with TRBJ2-1; TRBD2 aligns across 10 bases. The V and J ends lost 0 bases and 4 bases, in that order; junction bases with no gene match: 5. The CDR3 covers 17 residues. CDR1 is KGHDR and CDR2 is SFDVKD in the germline V gene. DNA for the CDR3: TGTGCCACCAGTGATTTGATCCCTAGCGGGGGTTACAATGAGCAGTTCTTC. Its protein product is CATSDLIPSGGYNEQFF.

This rearrangement joins TRBV19 to TRBJ2-1; D remains ambiguous. Deletions cut 1 base from V and 6 bases from J, with 7 bases between. Germline V CDR1 and CDR2: LNHDA, SQIVND (reference sequence). CDR3 size: 13 residues. The CDR3 sequence: CASSIGRINEQFF. The CDR3 DNA reads as TGTGCCAGTAGTATAGGGAGAATCAATGAGCAGTTCTTC.

This clonotype was counted between two and nine times. The chain has TRBV12-3 or TRBV12-4 and TRBJ2-2, with a possible D match to TRBD2 (6 bases). Trimming pared 5 bases from V and 8 bases from J, leaving 9 bases between. The CDR3 has 12 residues. CDR3 nucleotides: TGTGCCAGCAGTCAGACTAGGGGGGAGCTGTTTTTT. Translating it yields CASSQTRGELFF.

This clonotype was seen once. V usage is TRBV27 and J usage is TRBJ1-2; D remains ambiguous. Per the germline V gene, CDR1 is MNHEY and CDR2 is SMNVEV (reference sequence). With 4 bases removed from V and 6 bases from J, the gap between germline ends came to 21 bases. The CDR3 totals 16 residues. The CDR3 nucleotides read TGTGCCAGCAGTTCCGTACCACTTACGATAGTCGATGGCTACACCTTC. Translation gives CASSSVPLTIVDGYTF.

This clonotype was detected a few times. The rearrangement links TRBV9 to TRBJ2-3, with 11 bases identical to TRBD2. The CDR3 contains 16 residues. The V gene's germline CDR1 is SGDLS and CDR2 YYNGEE. J was trimmed by 3 bases and V by 0 bases; bases with no gene match: 3. The CDR3 reads CASSVGASGRTDTQYF. CDR3 bases: TGTGCCAGCAGCGTAGGGGCTAGCGGGAGGACAGATACGCAGTATTTT.

The rearrangement joins TRBV28 to TRBJ2-1; D perhaps matches TRBD2 (5 bases). Trimming shortened V by 2 bases and J by 3 bases, and 20 bases separated the two germline ends. CDR1 and CDR2 from the germline V gene are MDHEN and SYDVKM. The CDR3 runs to 18 residues. The CDR3 reads CASSLPFRGLADYNEQFF. The CDR3 bases are TGTGCCAGCAGTTTACCATTCCGGGGTCTAGCAGACTACAATGAGCAGTTCTTC.

With regard to this clonotype: A far larger clone is off by one base, so a read error is likely. V and J are TRBV6-1 and TRBJ2-1; 8 bases match TRBD1. Trimming took 6 bases from V and 0 from J; bases not matched to a gene: 4. Germline V gives CDR1 MNHNS, CDR2 SASEGT. CDR3 size: 15 residues. CDR3 loop: CASRRTGGSYNEQFF. In nucleotides, the CDR3 is TGTGCCAGCAGGCGTACAGGGGGCTCCTACAATGAGCAGTTCTTC.

There are a few counts of this clonotype. The V gene is TRBV9, the J gene TRBJ1-1; perhaps TRBD1 as D (6 bases). There are 13 residues in the CDR3. The germline V and J ends were trimmed by 7 bases and 3 bases, with 13 bases remaining between them. Germline-derived CDR1 and CDR2 are SGDLS and YYNGEE. The CDR3 DNA reads TGTGCCAGCTCAGTGGACAGCTACACTGAAGCTTTCTTT. Protein sequence: CASSVDSYTEAFF. The full variable domain, with the rest looked up from reference TRBV9 and TRBJ1-1, is DSGVTQTPKHLITATGQRVTLRCSPRSGDLSVYWYQQSLDQGLQFLIQYYNGEERAKGNILERFSAQQFPDLHSELNLSSLELGDSALYFCASSVDSYTEAFFGQGTRLTVV.

This clonotype appeared many times. The V and J genes are TRBV29-1 and TRBJ2-5; possible D gene TRBD2, 6 bases. V lost 4 bases and J 3 bases, leaving 9 bases between the germline ends. The CDR3 length is 12 residues. Germline CDR1 and CDR2: SQVTM and ANQGSEA. CDR3 amino acids: CSVGGAEETQYF. DNA of the CDR3: TGCAGCGTTGGCGGGGCGGAAGAGACCCAGTACTTC. Looking up the rest from reference TRBV29-1 and TRBJ2-5 gives the full variable domain: SAVISQKPSRDICQRGTSLTIQCQVDSQVTMMFWYRQQPGQSLTLIATANQGSEATYESGFVIDKFPISRPNLTFSTLTVSNMSPEDSSIYLCSVGGAEETQYFGPGTRLLVL.

This clonotype was seen many times. The rearrangement links TRBV12-3 or TRBV12-4 to TRBJ2-7; 7 nucleotides align to TRBD1. The ends lost 3 bases at V and 5 bases at J; junction bases unmatched: 4. The CDR3 loop spans 13 amino acids. Here the CDR3 reads CASSLTGIHEQYF. DNA of the CDR3: TGTGCCAGCAGTTTGACAGGGATCCACGAGCAGTACTTC.

There are many counts of this clonotype. The CDR3 here is CASSLSGGDVDTQYF. The CDR3 DNA sequence: TGCGCCAGCAGCTTAAGCGGAGGGGATGTAGATACGCAGTATTTT. J is TRBJ2-3 and V is TRBV5-1, with D possibly matching TRBD2 (6 bases). This CDR3 has 15 amino acids. The V end lost 2 bases, the J end lost 5 bases, and 15 bases lay between the germline ends. Germline assignment: CDR1 SGHRS and CDR2 YFSETQ.

The chain is built from TRBV19 and TRBJ1-5; D unclear. The CDR3 is 13 residues long. V was cut by 1 base and J by 5 bases, with 6 bases left in between. Looked up from germline, CDR1 is LNHDA and CDR2 is SQIVND (reference sequence). CDR3 amino acids: CASSIAEDQPQHF. The CDR3 DNA reads as TGTGCCAGTAGTATAGCGGAGGATCAGCCCCAGCATTTT.

The rearrangement links TRBV15 to TRBJ1-1; no definite D call. This CDR3 region has 13 residues. Trimming cost V 6 bases and J 6 bases, with 14 bases left between them. The germline CDR1 and CDR2 sequences are LNHNV and YYDKDF (reference sequence). CDR3 coding DNA: TGTGCCACCAGATATACCACAGAGTCTGAAGCTTTCTTT. Its protein is CATRYTTESEAFF.

The chain links TRBV5-1 to TRBJ2-3, with D maybe TRBD1 (5 bases). The CDR3 is made up of 15 amino acids. Per germline, CDR1 SGHRS and CDR2 YFSETQ. V dropped 3 bases and J dropped 8 bases, with 19 bases sitting between them. CDR3 amino acids: CASSSPDTSELTQYF. DNA for the CDR3: TGCGCCAGCAGCTCCCCGGACACCTCTGAGCTTACGCAGTATTTT.

This clonotype has a single count. A much larger clone differs by one base, so this may be a read error. The CDR3 ends on some other residue instead of the conserved phenylalanine or tryptophan, so this is likely a read error. This chain links TRBV18 with TRBJ2-7, with unresolved D. Germline V gene sequence: CDR1 KGHSH, CDR2 LQKENI. The CDR3 runs to 13 residues. V shed 2 bases and J shed 3 bases, with 8 bases lying between them. This CDR3 is CASSPSEYYEQYS. The CDR3 DNA reads TGTGCCAGCTCACCATCGGAATACTACGAGCAGTACTCC.

This clonotype was seen a handful of times. V gene TRBV6-2 or TRBV6-3 combines with J gene TRBJ1-1, with D possibly TRBD1 on 6 matching bases. This CDR3 spans 15 amino acids. Trimming pared 6 bases from V and 4 bases from J, leaving 18 bases between. CDR1 is MNHEY and CDR2 is SVGEGT in the germline V gene. The CDR3 DNA reads TGTGCCAGCAGAGGTCAGGGGCGGGGGGTCACTGAAGCTTTCTTT. It translates to CASRGQGRGVTEAFF.

The chain combines TRBV19 with TRBJ2-3; 9 bases agree with TRBD1. The germline V gene encodes CDR1 LNHDA and CDR2 SQIVND (reference sequence). This CDR3 has 16 residues. The J segment lost 1 base and the V segment lost 6 bases, leaving 8 bases of the junction unmatched. The CDR3: CASRRTGVTGTDTQYF. The CDR3 DNA follows: TGTGCCAGTAGACGGACAGGGGTGACGGGCACAGATACGCAGTATTTT.

A few counts support this clonotype. One end of the junction is discordant with germline, which a read error may explain. The chain carries TRBV20-1 and TRBJ2-1; TRBD2 matches at 11 bases. This CDR3 has 16 amino acids. In germline, CDR1 is DFQATT, CDR2 SNEGSKA (reference sequence). In DNA form, the CDR3 reads TGCAGTGCTAGTATCCTAGCGGGAGGATCATACAATGGGCAGTTCTTC. This sequence encodes CSASILAGGSYNGQFF.

This clonotype was recorded many times. CDR3 sequence reads: CASSQDQFGQGSYEQYF. CDR3 sequence (DNA): TGTGCCAGCAGCCAAGATCAATTCGGCCAGGGCTCGTACGAGCAGTACTTC. This chain joins TRBV3-1 and TRBJ2-7; possibly TRBD1 for D (5 bases). The germline V gene has CDR1 LGHDT and CDR2 YNNKEL (reference sequence). This CDR3 spans 17 amino acids. The V end lost 0 bases, the J end lost 4 bases, and 19 bases lay between the germline ends.

The chain recombines TRBV20-1 with TRBJ2-2; no clear D. CDR1 DFQATT and CDR2 SNEGSKA come from the germline V gene (reference sequence). V lost 0 bases, J lost 1 base, and 9 bases lay in between. CDR3 length: 15 amino acids. For the CDR3, the DNA is TGCAGTGCTAGAGATATGGGTGGGAACACCGGGGAGCTGTTTTTT. It is translated as CSARDMGGNTGELFF.

This clonotype has more than one count but fewer than ten. V is TRBV20-1 and J is TRBJ1-5, with TRBD1 matching 7 bases. The V gene's germline CDR1 is DFQATT and CDR2 SNEGSKA (reference sequence). The CDR3 spans 15 residues. V shed 3 bases, J shed 1 base, and the junction held 6 bases outside the gene matches. Here the CDR3 DNA reads TGCAGTGCTAGGGAGAGGACAGGCAGCAATCAGCCCCAGCATTTT. Encoded protein: CSARERTGSNQPQHF.